The rows below give T cell receptor beta chains drawn from one sample of a study of blood T cell repertoires in COVID-19. Profiled with immunoSEQ multiplex PCR; TCRdb holds only in-frame clones, not every one. The sample contains approximately 47,000 clones, around 90% of which appear only once. The sequenced material came from peripheral blood. These receptors came from a human donor with active COVID-19. The donor label of this sample is uncertain. Both conserved end residues are part of each CDR3. A D gene is named only where the DNA matches it firmly. Where a row states a size, it is once, few, many or the class of an expanded clone; other rows omit it.

j_call,clone_size,d_call,v_call,cdr3_aa,cdr3_nt
TRBJ1-1,.,.,TRBV11-3,CASSLDRGKTEAFF,TGTGCCAGCAGCTTAGACAGGGGAAAGACTGAAGCTTTCTTT
TRBJ1-1,.,.,TRBV5-1,CASSLALGPGTEAFF,TGCGCCAGCAGCTTGGCCCTAGGTCCTGGCACTGAAGCTTTCTTT
TRBJ2-2,.,.,TRBV6-5,CASSPPSTGSGELFF,TGTGCCAGCAGTCCCCCAAGTACAGGGAGCGGGGAGCTGTTTTTT
TRBJ1-1,.,.,TRBV18,CASSPDTQNTEAFF,TGTGCCAGCTCACCGGACACCCAGAACACTGAAGCTTTCTTT
TRBJ1-6,.,.,TRBV11-3,CASNNGSPLSPLHF,TGTGCCAGCAACAACGGGTCCCCTCTCTCACCCCTCCACTTT
TRBJ2-7,.,.,TRBV6-6,CASGQGEQYF,TGTGCCAGCGGGCAGGGGGAGCAGTACTTC
TRBJ2-1,.,.,TRBV5-1,CASSSSSYNEQFF,TGCGCCAGCAGTTCTTCCTCCTACAATGAGCAGTTCTTC
TRBJ2-7,.,.,TRBV3-1/TRBV3-2,CASSQDRNEQYF,TGTGCCAGCAGCCAAGATAGAAATGAGCAGTACTTC
TRBJ2-5,few,TRBD1,TRBV10-3,CAIRTGGGETQYF,TGTGCCATCAGGACAGGGGGCGGTGAGACCCAGTACTTC
TRBJ1-1,.,.,TRBV18,CASSPRPGSYTEAFF,TGTGCCAGCTCACCACGCCCAGGGTCCTACACTGAAGCTTTCTTT
TRBJ1-1,once,.,TRBV7-8,CASSRATGNTEAFF,TGTGCCAGCAGCCGAGCTACAGGGAACACTGAAGCTTTCTTT
TRBJ2-1,.,.,TRBV11-1,CASSLGRSNEQFF,TGTGCCAGCAGCTTAGGCAGGTCGAATGAGCAGTTCTTC
TRBJ2-7,.,.,TRBV7-2,CASSLALIYEQYF,TGTGCCAGCAGCTTAGCCCTTATCTACGAGCAGTACTTC
TRBJ2-3,.,.,TRBV7-9,CASSFGTDTQYF,TGTGCCAGCAGCTTCGGTACAGATACGCAGTATTTT
TRBJ2-1,once,TRBD1,TRBV19,CASSPQWTGLEQFF,TGTGCCAGTAGTCCCCAGTGGACAGGGCTAGAGCAGTTCTTC
TRBJ2-5,once,TRBD2,TRBV13,CASSLYLRGLADQETQYF,TGTGCCAGCAGCTTATATCTTCGTGGACTAGCGGATCAAGAGACCCAGTACTTC
TRBJ2-1,.,.,TRBV5-1,CASSLAIVVSYNEQFF,TGCGCCAGCAGCTTGGCCATAGTGGTGTCCTACAATGAGCAGTTCTTC
TRBJ2-6,.,.,TRBV6-4,CASSVSYGISGANVLTF,TGTGCCAGCAGTGTGTCCTACGGGATTTCTGGGGCCAACGTCCTGACTTTC
TRBJ1-3,.,TRBD1,TRBV24-1,CATSDGDRSGNTIYF,TGTGCCACCAGTGACGGGGACAGATCTGGAAACACCATATATTTT
TRBJ1-4,.,.,TRBV19,CASSNTATDRGEKLFF,TGTGCCAGTAGTAACACCGCGACGGATCGCGGGGAAAAACTGTTTTTT
TRBJ2-3,.,TRBD2,TRBV19,CASSATSGGDTDTQYF,TGTGCCAGTAGTGCCACTAGCGGGGGGGACACAGATACGCAGTATTTT
TRBJ2-4,.,TRBD2,TRBV9,CASSVGTSGRQGTKNIQYF,TGTGCCAGCAGCGTTGGGACTAGCGGGAGGCAGGGAACCAAAAACATTCAGTACTTC
TRBJ2-5,.,TRBD2,TRBV9,CASSVASSGSWETQYF,TGTGCCAGCAGCGTAGCTTCCAGCGGGAGTTGGGAGACCCAGTACTTC
TRBJ2-5,.,.,TRBV28,CASRSTGDGETQYF,TGTGCCAGCAGGTCTACAGGAGATGGGGAGACCCAGTACTTC
TRBJ1-4,.,TRBD1,TRBV18,CASSLTGVRGEKLFF,TGTGCCAGCTCACTCACAGGGGTCCGTGGTGAAAAACTGTTTTTT
TRBJ1-1,.,.,TRBV9,CASSVTTGSTEAFF,TGTGCCAGCAGCGTTACGACAGGCTCCACTGAAGCTTTCTTT
TRBJ2-5,.,.,TRBV5-5,CASSLYRPQETQYF,TGTGCCAGCAGCTTGTACAGACCACAAGAGACCCAGTACTTC
TRBJ1-1,.,.,TRBV6-4,CASSGRQYPGTEAFF,TGTGCCAGCAGTGGCCGACAGTACCCCGGGACTGAAGCTTTCTTT
TRBJ2-1,.,.,TRBV7-8,CASSYGRELSYNEQFF,TGTGCCAGCAGCTACGGACGGGAACTCTCCTACAATGAGCAGTTCTTC
TRBJ2-3,.,TRBD2,TRBV7-9,CASRGTSGGVPDTQYF,TGTGCCAGCAGAGGGACTAGCGGGGGGGTCCCAGATACGCAGTATTTT
TRBJ2-6,.,.,TRBV9,CASSAGNGANVLTF,TGTGCCAGCAGCGCAGGGAATGGGGCCAACGTCCTGACTTTC
TRBJ1-3,.,.,TRBV15,CATSSGGAAGNTIYF,TGTGCCACCAGCAGTGGCGGGGCGGCCGGAAACACCATATATTTT
TRBJ2-1,.,TRBD1,TRBV4-1,CASSPTGGNEQFF,TGCGCCAGCAGCCCGACAGGGGGCAATGAGCAGTTCTTC
TRBJ2-3,once,TRBD2,TRBV7-2,CASTHAGGAADTQYF,TGTGCCAGCACCCACGCGGGGGGGGCGGCAGATACGCAGTATTTT
TRBJ1-6,few,.,TRBV4-1,CASSQISSPLHF,TGCGCCAGCAGCCAGATTAGCTCACCCCTCCACTTT
TRBJ1-6,.,TRBD1,TRBV9,CASSVGGSGGGWSPLHF,TGTGCCAGCAGCGTAGGGGGCAGCGGAGGGGGCTGGTCACCCCTCCACTTT
TRBJ2-5,.,TRBD1,TRBV11-3,CASSSGTGGYETQYF,TGTGCCAGCAGCTCGGGGACAGGGGGCTACGAGACCCAGTACTTC
TRBJ2-7,.,.,TRBV27,CASSLSRSYEQYF,TGTGCCAGCAGTTTATCTCGTTCCTACGAGCAGTACTTC
TRBJ2-7,.,.,TRBV4-1,CASSQEAGVISYEQYF,TGCGCCAGCAGCCAAGAAGCAGGGGTAATCTCCTACGAGCAGTACTTC
TRBJ1-2,.,.,TRBV6-5,CASRTGGGYTF,TGTGCCAGCAGAACTGGTGGTGGCTACACCTTC
TRBJ1-5,.,.,TRBV10-2,CASSTGRRGNHQPQHF,TGCGCCAGCAGCACTGGCCGTAGGGGTAACCATCAGCCCCAGCATTTT
TRBJ2-6,.,.,TRBV19,CASSGSGANVLTF,TGTGCCAGTTCAGGGTCCGGGGCCAACGTCCTGACTTTC
TRBJ2-1,.,TRBD2,TRBV5-1,CASSLTSVVAGGGNEQFF,TGCGCCAGCAGCTTGACCTCCGTAGTGGCGGGAGGGGGGAATGAGCAGTTCTTC
TRBJ2-7,.,TRBD2,TRBV7-9,CASSLGGLAGPNSYEQYF,TGTGCCAGCAGCTTAGGGGGCCTAGCGGGACCTAATTCCTACGAGCAGTACTTC
TRBJ1-5,few,.,TRBV7-9,CASSLGAASNQPQHF,TGTGCCAGCAGCTTAGGGGCAGCTAGCAATCAGCCCCAGCATTTT
TRBJ1-5,.,.,TRBV19,CASSIEGSGFRPQHF,TGTGCCAGTAGTATAGAGGGGAGCGGATTTCGGCCCCAGCATTTT
TRBJ1-1,once,TRBD1,TRBV5-1,CASREGAGNTEAFF,TGCGCCAGCAGGGAGGGGGCCGGGAACACTGAAGCTTTCTTT
TRBJ2-1,.,TRBD2,TRBV24-1,CATSDNTPGTSGRGSYNEQFF,TGTGCCACCAGTGACAATACGCCCGGGACTAGCGGGAGGGGATCCTACAATGAGCAGTTCTTC
TRBJ1-2,.,TRBD1,TRBV6-6,CASNRQGTNYGYTF,TGTGCCAGCAACCGACAGGGAACTAACTATGGCTACACCTTC
TRBJ2-1,.,TRBD1,TRBV6-4,CASSEFGQGSNEQFF,TGTGCCAGCAGTGAATTTGGACAGGGGTCCAATGAGCAGTTCTTC
TRBJ1-2,once,.,TRBV30,CAWSGTASGYGYTF,TGTGCCTGGAGTGGAACAGCCTCTGGCTATGGCTACACCTTC
TRBJ2-5,.,TRBD2,TRBV13,CASSTPGLAVLETQYF,TGTGCCAGCAGTACCCCGGGACTAGCGGTATTAGAGACCCAGTACTTC
TRBJ1-2,.,TRBD1,TRBV3-1/TRBV3-2,CASSPYGQAHYGYTF,TGTGCCAGCAGCCCTTATGGACAGGCACACTATGGCTACACCTTC